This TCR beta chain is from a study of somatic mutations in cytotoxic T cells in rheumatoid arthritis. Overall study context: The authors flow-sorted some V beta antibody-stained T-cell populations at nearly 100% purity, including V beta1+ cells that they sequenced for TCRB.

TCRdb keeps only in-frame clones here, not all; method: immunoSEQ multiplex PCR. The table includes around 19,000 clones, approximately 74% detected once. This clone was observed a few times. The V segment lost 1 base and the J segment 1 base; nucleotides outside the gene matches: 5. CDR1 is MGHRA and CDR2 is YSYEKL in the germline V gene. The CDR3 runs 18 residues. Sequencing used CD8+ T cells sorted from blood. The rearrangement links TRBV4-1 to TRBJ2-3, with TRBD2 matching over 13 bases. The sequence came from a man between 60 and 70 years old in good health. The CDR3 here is CASSQGLAGGGGTDTQYF. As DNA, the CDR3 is TGCGCCAGCAGCCAAGGACTAGCGGGGGGCGGCGGCACAGATACGCAGTATTTT.